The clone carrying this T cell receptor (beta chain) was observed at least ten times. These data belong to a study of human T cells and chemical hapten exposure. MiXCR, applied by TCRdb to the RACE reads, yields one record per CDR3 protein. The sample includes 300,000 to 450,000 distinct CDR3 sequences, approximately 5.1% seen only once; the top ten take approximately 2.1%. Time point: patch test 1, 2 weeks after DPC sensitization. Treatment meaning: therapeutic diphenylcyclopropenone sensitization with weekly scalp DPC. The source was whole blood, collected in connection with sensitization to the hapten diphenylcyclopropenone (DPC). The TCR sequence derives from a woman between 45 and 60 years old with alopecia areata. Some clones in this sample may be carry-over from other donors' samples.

CDR3 nucleotides: TGCAGTGCTAGAGATCGCAAGGGCTTCTATAGCAATCAGCCCCAGCATTTT. Protein product: CSARDRKGFYSNQPQHF. The J gene is TRBJ1-5, the V gene TRBV20-1, with D unresolved. Trimming pared 0 bases from V and 0 bases from J, leaving 15 bases between. The CDR3 consists of 17 residues. Germline assignment: CDR1 DFQATT and CDR2 SNEGSKA (reference sequence).